Detailed here is one TCR beta chain. Its antigen is still unknown. This sample is part of a study of a mutant IDH1 vaccine in newly diagnosed glioma. As for the study in general: Therapy received beforehand was radiotherapy, temozolomide, or both, with most patients given both. The study's findings and limits: Changes to the top peripheral T cell clonotypes appeared unrelated to pseudoprogression.

V was clipped by 4 bases and J by 7 bases, with 10 bases between them. Germline V gene sequence: CDR1 SGHDN, CDR2 FVKESK. The CDR3 contains 13 residues. This table comes from immunoSEQ multiplex PCR, and its TCRdb copy is limited to in-frame clones, with some not included. The profile covers over 45,000 clones, with around 90% appearing a single time and 2.6% taken by the ten largest. Time point of the sample: baseline, week 1 (first vaccination visit). Described treatment: pre-vaccination baseline after standard-of-care therapy. The sample was PBMCs, taken from a glioma patient treated with radiotherapy, temozolomide or both. This chain joins TRBV14 and TRBJ1-4; D not resolved. This clonotype was obtained from a man in his fifties with glioma. This CDR3 reads CASSLLPGEKLFF. CDR3 bases: TGTGCCAGCAGCCTCCTTCCCGGTGAAAAACTGTTTTTT.